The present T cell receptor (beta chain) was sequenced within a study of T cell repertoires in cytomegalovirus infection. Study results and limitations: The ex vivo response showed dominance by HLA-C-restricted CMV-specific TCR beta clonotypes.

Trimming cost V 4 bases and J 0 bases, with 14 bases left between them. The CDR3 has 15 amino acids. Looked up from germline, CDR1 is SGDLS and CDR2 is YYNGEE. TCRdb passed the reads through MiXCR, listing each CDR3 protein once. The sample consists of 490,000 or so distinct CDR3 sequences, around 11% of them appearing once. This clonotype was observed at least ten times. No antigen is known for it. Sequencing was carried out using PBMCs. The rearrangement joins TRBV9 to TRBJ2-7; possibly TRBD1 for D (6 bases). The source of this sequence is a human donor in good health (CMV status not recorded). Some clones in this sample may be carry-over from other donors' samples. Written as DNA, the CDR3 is TGTGCCAGCAGCAGGGGACATCCTAGCTCCTACGAGCAGTACTTC. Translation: CASSRGHPSSYEQYF.